The rows below give T cell receptor beta chains drawn from one sample of a study of blood T cell repertoires in COVID-19. Profiling relied on immunoSEQ multiplex PCR, and the TCRdb table lists in-frame clones only, not all of them. The sample yields 150,000 to 200,000 clones, around nine tenths seen once. Sequencing input: peripheral blood. The origin of the receptors is a man in his forties or fifties with active or convalescent COVID-19. The CDR3 runs from the conserved cysteine through the conserved F or W. The D gene is left open where the match is weak. The size entry is marked missing in some rows and otherwise reads once, few, many or a size class.

d_call clone_size j_call v_call cdr3_aa cdr3_nt
- - TRBJ1-5 TRBV11-3 CASSLGQDQPQHF TGTGCCAGCAGCTTAGGTCAGGATCAGCCCCAGCATTTT
TRBD2 - TRBJ2-3 TRBV5-4 CASRRTSGGARDTQYF TGTGCCAGCAGACGGACTAGCGGGGGGGCTAGGGATACGCAGTATTTT
TRBD1 - TRBJ2-3 TRBV11-3 CASSLDSRTGGTDTQYF TGTGCCAGCAGCTTAGACTCCCGGACAGGGGGGACAGATACGCAGTATTTT
TRBD1 once TRBJ1-3 TRBV7-2 CASSYRDSGNTIYF TGTGCCAGCAGCTACCGGGACAGTGGAAACACCATATATTTT
TRBD1 - TRBJ2-7 TRBV3-1/TRBV3-2 CASSQATGGPYEQYF TGTGCCAGCAGCCAAGCAACAGGGGGACCCTACGAGCAGTACTTC
- - TRBJ2-2 TRBV30 CAWSVWLAGANTGELFF TGTGCCTGGAGTGTATGGTTGGCAGGGGCGAACACCGGGGAGCTGTTTTTT
- - TRBJ1-5 TRBV6-6 CASTNSQVHQHF TGTGCCAGCACCAATTCCCAGGTACACCAGCATTTT
TRBD1 - TRBJ1-1 TRBV27 CASSTGGYMNTEAFF TGTGCCAGCAGCACAGGGGGGTATATGAACACTGAAGCTTTCTTT
- - TRBJ1-1 TRBV5-4 CASSPSSVENTEAFF TGTGCCAGCAGCCCCTCTTCGGTCGAGAACACTGAAGCTTTCTTT
TRBD1 - TRBJ1-2 TRBV5-4 CASSLQTGGAGGYTF TGTGCCAGCAGCTTACAAACAGGGGGGGCGGGGGGCTACACCTTC
- - TRBJ1-6 TRBV7-2 CASSLGQGSSPLHF TGTGCCAGCAGCTTAGGCCAGGGAAGCTCACCCCTCCACTTT
TRBD1 - TRBJ2-5 TRBV9 CASSGRDRAGETQYF TGTGCCAGCAGCGGCCGGGACAGGGCCGGAGAGACCCAGTACTTC
- once TRBJ1-5 TRBV18 CASSPRGGSNQPQHF TGTGCCAGCTCACCAAGGGGCGGTAGCAATCAGCCCCAGCATTTT
TRBD1 - TRBJ1-3 TRBV6-5 CARGDRVGNTIYF TGTGCCAGAGGGGACAGGGTTGGAAACACCATATATTTT
- - TRBJ2-2 TRBV18 CASSPGRAGELFF TGTGCCAGCTCACCAGGGCGGGCCGGGGAGCTGTTTTTT
TRBD1 - TRBJ1-5 TRBV2 CASGRGSNQPQHF TGTGCCAGCGGCAGGGGGAGCAATCAGCCCCAGCATTTT
- once TRBJ1-6 TRBV2 CASRRTMFEPLHF TGTGCCAGCAGACGAACAATGTTTGAACCCCTCCACTTT
- few TRBJ2-7 TRBV11-2 CASSPRGGELHEQYF TGTGCCAGCAGCCCCCGGGGTGGGGAGCTCCACGAGCAGTACTTC
- once TRBJ1-5 TRBV15 CATSRDDAAYQPQHF TGTGCCACCAGCAGAGATGATGCAGCGTATCAGCCCCAGCATTTT
- - TRBJ1-2 TRBV11-2 CASSLGANYGYTF TGTGCCAGCAGCTTAGGAGCTAACTATGGCTACACCTTC
- - TRBJ2-2 TRBV7-9 CASSLDGFGELFF TGTGCCAGCAGCTTAGATGGCTTCGGGGAGCTGTTTTTT
TRBD1 - TRBJ2-7 TRBV27 CATRLGQDYEQYF TGTGCCACCCGTCTAGGACAGGACTACGAGCAGTACTTC
- - TRBJ2-3 TRBV19 CASERADTQYF TGTGCCAGCGAGAGGGCCGATACGCAGTATTTT
TRBD1 - TRBJ1-1 TRBV16 CASSQPGTAHTEAFF TGTGCCAGCAGCCAACCCGGGACAGCCCACACTGAAGCTTTCTTT
TRBD1 - TRBJ2-6 TRBV19 CASSTGQGLSGANVLTF TGTGCCAGTAGTACCGGACAGGGCCTCTCTGGGGCCAACGTCCTGACTTTC
- - TRBJ2-2 TRBV3-1/TRBV3-2 CASSQGTGNTGELFF TGTGCCAGCAGCCAAGGAACGGGGAACACCGGGGAGCTGTTTTTT
TRBD1 - TRBJ2-3 TRBV7-6 CASSLNRGSADTQYF TGTGCCAGCAGCTTAAACAGGGGGTCGGCAGATACGCAGTATTTT
- - TRBJ1-6 TRBV29-1 CSVEDQAGEGYHF TGCAGCGTTGAAGATCAAGCGGGGGAAGGGTACCACTTT
TRBD1 - TRBJ1-4 TRBV5-4 CASSLQGSNEKLFF TGTGCCAGCAGCCTACAGGGGTCTAATGAAAAACTGTTTTTT
TRBD1 few TRBJ1-1 TRBV4-3 CASSQDFYAAGGRTEAFF TGCGCCAGCAGCCAAGACTTTTATGCCGCAGGGGGCCGAACTGAAGCTTTCTTT
- - TRBJ2-3 TRBV9 CASSVATGSHTQYF TGTGCCAGCAGCGTAGCTACAGGGTCTCATACGCAGTATTTT
TRBD1 - TRBJ2-7 TRBV19 CASSIAGQGYYEQYF TGTGCCAGTAGTATCGCGGGACAGGGATACTACGAGCAGTACTTC
- - TRBJ1-2 TRBV21-1 CASSIGYTF TGTGCCAGCTCTATTGGCTACACCTTC
- - TRBJ1-6 TRBV2 CASSEGQGRGSPLHF TGTGCCAGCAGTGAAGGACAAGGGAGAGGTTCACCCCTCCACTTT
- - TRBJ2-6 TRBV7-7 CASSPDPGGAGANVLTF TGTGCTAGCAGCCCAGACCCCGGCGGGGCCGGGGCCAACGTCCTGACTTTC
- - TRBJ1-4 TRBV29-1 CSVDLGKGRANSEKLFF TGCAGCGTTGATTTGGGAAAAGGCAGGGCGAACAGTGAAAAACTGTTTTTT
- - TRBJ2-2 TRBV25-1 CASRNQGHGELFF TGTGCCAGCAGAAATCAGGGCCACGGGGAGCTGTTTTTT
TRBD2 - TRBJ2-5 TRBV5-4 CASSRVAGKETQYF TGTGCCAGCAGTCGGGTAGCGGGGAAAGAGACCCAGTACTTC
TRBD1 - TRBJ2-5 TRBV7-9 CASSLGDRAKTQYF TGTGCCAGCAGCTTAGGGGACAGGGCGAAGACCCAGTACTTC
- - TRBJ1-5 TRBV7-2 CASSSPFPDQPQHF TGTGCCAGCAGCTCCCCCTTCCCGGATCAGCCCCAGCATTTT
- once TRBJ1-6 TRBV7-3 CASSTGTGGSPLHF TGTGCCAGCAGCACCGGGACGGGAGGTTCACCCCTCCACTTT
TRBD1 - TRBJ2-7 TRBV6-5 CASSTPRTGTYEQYF TGTGCCAGCAGTACCCCTCGGACAGGGACCTACGAGCAGTACTTC
- - TRBJ1-6 TRBV30 CAWSDQKTGSSYNSPLHF TGTGCCTGGAGTGACCAGAAGACTGGTAGCTCCTATAATTCACCCCTCCACTTT
TRBD1 - TRBJ2-1 TRBV5-1 CASSLDLIKTGLFNEQFF TGCGCCAGCAGCTTGGACCTTATAAAGACAGGGCTGTTCAATGAGCAGTTCTTC
- - TRBJ1-3 TRBV30 CASGRETGNTIYF TGTGCCTCCGGGCGGGAAACTGGAAACACCATATATTTT
TRBD1 - TRBJ1-2 TRBV28 CASGGQVLYGYTF TGTGCCAGCGGCGGACAGGTCCTCTATGGCTACACCTTC
- - TRBJ1-3 TRBV19 CASSMARVGNTIYF TGTGCCAGTAGTATGGCCAGGGTGGGAAACACCATATATTTT
- few TRBJ1-5 TRBV9 CASSITGMSNQPQHF TGTGCCAGCAGCATTACAGGGATGAGCAATCAGCCCCAGCATTTT
- - TRBJ1-6 TRBV7-8 CASSSRGGSSYNSPLHF TGTGCCAGCAGCTCCCGAGGAGGGAGCTCCTATAATTCACCCCTCCACTTT
TRBD1 - TRBJ1-3 TRBV9 CASSGTGRNTIYF TGTGCCAGCAGCGGGACAGGGAGGAACACCATATATTTT
TRBD2 - TRBJ2-7 TRBV28 CASNGEGYSYEQYF TGTGCCAGCAATGGGGAGGGGTACTCCTACGAGCAGTACTTC
TRBD1 - TRBJ1-1 TRBV5-1 CASSFGTGNPTEAFF TGCGCCAGCAGCTTCGGGACAGGGAATCCCACTGAAGCTTTCTTT
- - TRBJ1-5 TRBV14 CASSQEVWDNYSNQPQHF TGTGCCAGCAGCCAAGAAGTTTGGGACAACTATAGCAATCAGCCCCAGCATTTT
- few TRBJ1-1 TRBV7-9 CASTSPTQDYRTEAFF TGTGCCAGCACCTCCCCCACACAGGATTACAGGACTGAAGCTTTCTTT
- - TRBJ1-5 TRBV19 CASSRQANQPQHF TGTGCCAGTAGTAGACAGGCAAATCAGCCCCAGCATTTT
- - TRBJ2-5 TRBV5-6 CASSFYRGLVKETQYF TGTGCCAGCAGCTTTTATCGGGGGTTAGTCAAAGAGACCCAGTACTTC